The rows below give T cell receptor beta chains drawn from one sample of a study of cytomegalovirus exposure and HLA in healthy donors. Data came from immunoSEQ multiplex PCR; TCRdb stores just in-frame clones and leaves some out. The table records roughly 34,000 clones, about 79% of them present only once. The material sequenced was PBMCs. These receptors were collected from a woman aged 18-29 years in good health and CMV-seronegative. CDR3s include the opening cysteine and the closing phenylalanine or tryptophan. D genes are given only for firm matches. Clone size is stated in some rows and not others, as once, few, many or a class when expanded.

clone_size cdr3_length d_call v_call cdr3_aa
. 17 TRBD1 TRBV5-1 CASSYGDRGSPTGELFF
. 15 . TRBV5-1 CASSLSGTMNTEAFF
. 16 TRBD2 TRBV7-3 CASSLTPSGSGGELFF
. 13 . TRBV2 CASSESSTGELFF
. 15 . TRBV6-1 CASSAWRGRGQPQHF
. 14 TRBD1 TRBV19 CASSTGGPNEKLFF
. 15 TRBD1 TRBV28 CASSRIAGGNQPQNF
few 12 TRBD1 TRBV27 CASRGQGVEQYF
. 14 TRBD2 TRBV6-1 CASMTSGSRGTQYF
. 13 TRBD1 TRBV2 CASKGAGPYEQYF
. 14 TRBD1 TRBV28 CASSVGQITGELFF
few 15 TRBD1 TRBV2 CASRGQGASNQPQHF
. 14 TRBD2 TRBV28 CASTSLAGVFEQYF
. 20 TRBD2 TRBV4-3 CASSQDRGGSSGGARNIQYF
once 13 . TRBV27 CASRIPGVDEQFF
once 13 TRBD1 TRBV29-1 CSVPGTGFYEQYF